These 14 T cell receptor beta chains were all obtained from the same sample, sequenced in a study of blood T cells in healthy people across ages (dated by TCRdb to between 2015 and 2017). Library preparation was by 5' RACE. TCRdb names Illumina HiSeq 2500 as the instrument used. The second PCR ran for about 7 to 11 cycles and used a J-beta primer mix along with a sample-barcoded 5' primer. TCRdb took the public reads, trimmed them with fastp at Q25, ran MiXCR for clone calling and kept in-frame beta chains. Rows are unified per CDR3 protein, each entry keeping the most common DNA and genes. The sample profile shows about 1.1 million distinct CDR3 sequences; more than 30% of them were found once. Of the sample, under 15% falls within the top ten clones. Material: blood. The receptors shown here come from a man younger than 30 in good health.

The J gene is TRBJ2-3, the V gene TRBV7-9; 10 bases match TRBD2. Per germline, CDR1 SEHNR and CDR2 FQNEAQ (reference sequence). The CDR3 extends over 19 amino acids. V lost 1 base to trimming and J lost 5 bases; unmatched junction nucleotides: 15. The CDR3 protein is CASSLVSIRGLARGDTQYF. CDR3 DNA: TGTGCCAGCAGCTTAGTCTCCATACGGGGACTAGCGCGAGGAGATACGCAGTATTTT.

V gene TRBV5-1 combines with J gene TRBJ2-3; 7 positions agree with TRBD2. Germline CDR1 SGHRS, CDR2 YFSETQ. CDR3 length equals 14 residues. J gave up 2 bases and V 3 bases, and 3 bases lay outside the gene matches. The DNA for the CDR3 is TGCGCCAGCAGCTCCAGCGGGGACACAGATACGCAGTATTTT. Protein product: CASSSSGDTDTQYF.

This clonotype was counted a few times. This sequence joins TRBV14 and TRBJ1-2, with D possibly matching TRBD1 (5 bases). Trimming took 0 bases from V and 4 from J, leaving 9 bases between them. Germline lookup yields CDR1 SGHDN and CDR2 FVKESK. The CDR3 sequence is 14 residues long. This chain's CDR3 is CASSQDRQSYGYTF. CDR3 in DNA: TGTGCCAGCAGCCAAGATCGACAGAGCTATGGCTACACCTTC.

The genes are TRBV21-1 and TRBJ2-5. The last part of the DNA fits TRBJ2-7 better; the J call may be wrong. TRBV21-1 is a pseudogene segment. CDR3 length: 14 amino acids. The CDR3 DNA reads as TGTGCCAGCAGCAAGGGCTTTATGGTATCCGAGCAGTACTTC. The encoded protein is CASSKGFMVSEQYF.

There are a few counts of this clonotype. V is TRBV10-3 and J is TRBJ2-5; TRBD1 or TRBD2 may be the D gene (5 bases each). Germline assignment: CDR1 ENHRY and CDR2 SYGVKD. V was clipped by 0 bases and J by 1 base, with 15 bases between them. The CDR3 totals 17 residues. In nucleotides, the CDR3 is TGTGCCATCAGTGAGTCCTCTTCGGGACGGCTCCAAGAGACCCAGTACTTC. Translated: CAISESSSGRLQETQYF.

This clonotype was counted between two and nine times. V gene TRBV20-1 combines with J gene TRBJ2-5, with 10 bases lining up with TRBD1. V shed 0 bases and J 3 bases; nucleotides not matched to a gene: 4. Germline loops: CDR1 DFQATT, CDR2 SNEGSKA (reference sequence). This CDR3 region has 15 residues. The CDR3 coding sequence is TGCAGTGCTAGAGATGACGGGACAGGGGAAGAGACCCAGTACTTC. Translating gives CSARDDGTGEETQYF.

With regard to this clonotype: One end of the junction fails to match germline, which may point to a read error. This chain links TRBV11-2 with TRBJ2-3, with 8 bases aligning to TRBD2. Germline V gene lookup returns CDR1 SGHAT and CDR2 FQNNGV. The CDR3 sequence is 17 residues long. The CDR3 here is CASSLRGTRHPTDTLYF. CDR3 DNA sequence: TGTGCCAGCAGCTTGCGTGGGACTAGGCATCCCACAGATACGCTGTATTTT.

The rearrangement links TRBV5-6 to TRBJ2-5; 7 nucleotides line up with TRBD1. With 2 bases clipped from V and 6 bases from J, the junction kept 7 bases outside the gene matches. This CDR3 has 14 amino acids. Germline CDR1 and CDR2: SGHDT and YYEEEE. The chain's CDR3 is CASSFFRQGKTQYF. The CDR3 nucleotides are TGTGCCAGCAGCTTCTTCAGACAGGGAAAGACCCAGTACTTC.

The chain employs TRBV7-2 and TRBJ2-5; D might be TRBD1 or TRBD2, each matching 5 bases. The CDR3 sequence is 14 residues long. Trimming took off 5 bases at V and 4 bases at J, with 14 bases between the two ends. Germline V gene lookup returns CDR1 SGHTA and CDR2 FQGNSA. CDR3 nucleotide sequence: TGTGCCAGCAGCCCCGCTGGGGGTATAGAGACCCAGTACTTC. Its protein is CASSPAGGIETQYF.

The genes are TRBV28 and TRBJ1-6; D unclear. V lost 9 bases and J lost 7, with 22 bases in between. Germline V CDR1 and CDR2: MDHEN, SYDVKM. This CDR3 comprises 16 residues. The CDR3 here is CASSGGGLGKNSPLHF. In DNA form, the CDR3 reads TGTGCCAGTTCTGGCGGAGGGTTGGGGAAAAATTCACCCCTCCACTTT. Variable domain in full (rest from reference TRBV28 and TRBJ1-6): DVKVTQSSRYLVKRTGEKVFLECVQDMDHENMFWYRQDPGLGLRLIYFSYDVKMKEKGDIPEGYSVSREKKERFSLILESASTNQTSMYLCASSGGGLGKNSPLHFGNGTRLTVT.

This chain links TRBV5-1 with TRBJ1-2; D gene unclear. The germline V gene encodes CDR1 SGHRS and CDR2 YFSETQ. The CDR3 is 14 amino acids. Trimming pared 1 base from V and 3 bases from J, leaving 10 bases between. The CDR3 sequence: CASSLRRFDYGYTF. DNA for the CDR3: TGCGCCAGCAGCTTGCGGCGGTTTGACTATGGCTACACCTTC.

The table lists this clonotype with a few counts. The genes are TRBV20-1 and TRBJ1-2; 8 bases fit TRBD1. J lost 6 bases, V lost 1 base, and 10 bases had no gene match. Germline V gene lookup returns CDR1 DFQATT and CDR2 SNEGSKA (reference sequence). The CDR3 loop spans 15 amino acids. For the CDR3, the DNA is TGCAGTGCTAGAGGTATCGGGTCGGACAGGGATGGCTACACCTTC. It codes for CSARGIGSDRDGYTF.

This clonotype has just a few counts. The chain recombines TRBV4-3 with TRBJ2-2, with D perhaps matching TRBD1 (5 bases). The CDR3 spans 17 residues. CDR1 is LGHNA and CDR2 is YSLEER in the germline V gene. The germline V and J ends were trimmed by 0 bases and 1 base, with 12 bases remaining between them. CDR3 coding DNA: TGCGCCAGCAGCCAAGACTACAGGAGAAGGAACACCGGGGAGCTGTTTTTT. It encodes CASSQDYRRRNTGELFF.

This clonotype was counted between two and nine times. The chain recombines TRBV7-9 with TRBJ2-1; D uncertain. This CDR3 contains 12 residues. V was trimmed by 5 bases and J by 8 bases, leaving 10 bases between them. CDR1 and CDR2 from the germline V gene are SEHNR and FQNEAQ (reference sequence). The CDR3 sequence: CASSPTPDEQFF. The CDR3 nucleotides are TGTGCCAGCAGCCCGACCCCCGATGAGCAGTTCTTC.